The clone carrying this T cell receptor (beta chain) came up many times. Its antigen is as yet unknown. This entry belongs to a study of CD8 T cells in ankylosing spondylitis. One entry per CDR3 protein results from TCRdb running MiXCR on the 5' RACE reads. This table has 35,000 to 50,000 distinct CDR3 sequences, roughly 9.6% appearing once. The study's findings and limits: Disease-linked clones bore a CD8+ phenotype, appearing relatively rarely in peripheral blood. Reportedly, disease-linked clones are significantly enriched in ankylosing spondylitis patients' matched synovial fluid.

This CDR3 has 16 residues. V was clipped by 1 base and J by 0 bases; unmatched bases: 2. CDR1 is LGHDT, CDR2 YNNKEL, per germline (reference sequence). Sequenced input: blood, either unsorted or a sorted T cell fraction (not recorded which). The TCR comes from a male donor with ankylosing spondylitis or in good health (not recorded which). The J gene is TRBJ2-5, the V gene TRBV3-1; 10 positions match TRBD2. The CDR3 DNA reads as TGTGCCAGCAGCCAAGGGAGCGGGGGGGACCAAGAGACCCAGTACTTC. It specifies CASSQGSGGDQETQYF.